The next 27 T cell receptor beta chains were all read from a single sample in a study of blood T cell repertoires in COVID-19. Here immunoSEQ multiplex PCR was the method, and the copy in TCRdb shows in-frame clones only, minus some. The sample consists of 130,000 or so clones, 84% of them appearing once. The sequenced sample was PBMCs or T cells enriched from blood (not recorded which). The receptors here all came from a woman in her 50s with acute COVID-19.

This rearrangement joins TRBV5-1 to TRBJ2-2, with 8 bases aligning to TRBD1. The CDR3 is 17 residues long. Looked up from germline, CDR1 is SGHRS and CDR2 is YFSETQ. The trim removed 4 bases at V and 3 bases at J, leaving 11 bases unmatched. CDR3 loop: CASSHAPGQGYTGELFF. CDR3 nucleotide sequence: TGCGCCAGCAGCCATGCACCTGGACAGGGTTACACCGGGGAGCTGTTTTTT. The entire variable domain, with the rest obtained from reference TRBV5-1 and TRBJ2-2, is as follows: KAGVTQTPRYLIKTRGQQVTLSCSPISGHRSVSWYQQTPGQGLQFLFEYFSETQRNKGNFPGRFSGRQFSNSRSEMNVSTLELGDSALYLCASSHAPGQGYTGELFFGEGSRLTVL.

V gene TRBV19 combines with J gene TRBJ1-2; 7 nucleotides line up with TRBD1. Trimming took 3 bases from V and 4 from J; bases not matched to a gene: 8. The CDR3 totals 15 residues. Germline CDR1 LNHDA, CDR2 SQIVND (reference sequence). CDR3: CASSIGQVTFYGYTF. CDR3 nucleotide sequence: TGTGCCAGTAGTATCGGACAGGTCACATTCTATGGCTACACCTTC.

The chain couples TRBV2 to TRBJ1-5; D is perhaps TRBD1 (5 bases). Trimming shortened V by 11 bases and J by 6 bases, and 20 bases separated the two germline ends. Germline loops: CDR1 SNHLY, CDR2 FYNNEI. The CDR3 is 14 amino acids. CDR3 in amino acids: CASMRGSAGQPQHF. As DNA, the CDR3 is TGTGCCTCAATGCGGGGGTCGGCGGGTCAGCCCCAGCATTTT.

This clone was counted a few times. No DNA is shown, since the ends of the CDR3 on it are uncertain; the CDR3 is the one TCRdb lists. The rearrangement uses TRBV6-4 and TRBJ2-1; the DNA was not used to check the table's D call, TRBD2. Germline values: CDR1 MRHNA, CDR2 SNTAGT. The CDR3 is 15 residues long, counting both termini. This chain's CDR3 is CASSTSTSGDNEQFF.

The chain joins TRBV5-5 to TRBJ1-3; tentative D call: TRBD1 (5 bases). From germline, CDR1 is SGHKS and CDR2 YYEKEE (reference sequence). The V gene lost 4 bases and the J gene lost 3 bases, with 11 bases spanning the gap. The CDR3 has 14 residues. The CDR3 reads CASSPGLSGNTIYF. The CDR3 coding sequence is TGTGCCAGCAGCCCGGGACTGAGTGGAAACACCATATATTTT.

J is TRBJ2-3 and V is TRBV9, with D possibly matching TRBD2 (6 bases). The germline V and J ends were trimmed by 3 bases and 1 base, with 12 bases remaining between them. CDR3 length: 15 amino acids. In germline, CDR1 is SGDLS, CDR2 YYNGEE. The CDR3 sequence: CASSASPSGTDTQYF. CDR3 DNA sequence: TGTGCCAGCAGCGCGAGCCCTAGCGGCACAGATACGCAGTATTTT.

V and J are TRBV5-8 and TRBJ2-7, with 9 bases identical to TRBD2. The V gene end was trimmed by 4 bases and the J gene end by 0 bases; junction bases not matched to a gene: 5. CDR1 and CDR2 from the germline V gene are SGHTS and YDEGEE. The CDR3 sequence is 15 residues long. The CDR3 sequence is CASSPQRGASYEQYF. The DNA for the CDR3 is TGTGCCAGCAGCCCCCAGCGGGGGGCCTCCTACGAGCAGTACTTC.

The rearrangement uses TRBV18 and TRBJ2-1, with 10 bases that match TRBD2. The ends lost 2 bases at V and 5 bases at J; junction bases unmatched: 3. This CDR3 has 15 residues. Germline CDR1 reads KGHSH; CDR2 reads LQKENI. Written as DNA, the CDR3 is TGTGCCAGCTCACCAAGGACTAGCGGCAACAATGAGCAGTTCTTC. This encodes CASSPRTSGNNEQFF.

The rearrangement joins TRBV14 to TRBJ2-7; a possible D gene is TRBD2 (5 bases). Germline CDR1 SGHDN, CDR2 FVKESK. The length of the CDR3 is 15 residues. Trimming took off 1 base at V and 4 bases at J, with 14 bases between the two ends. In nucleotides, the CDR3 is TGTGCCAGCAGCCAAGGGACTTCCCTTGGGTACGAGCAGTACTTC. Translated: CASSQGTSLGYEQYF.

In DNA, the CDR3 is TGTGCCAGCAGCCCCCGAGCGGGACCCTACGAGCAGTACTTC. Its translation is CASSPRAGPYEQYF. The V gene is TRBV6-5, the J gene TRBJ2-7; 7 bases match TRBD2. In germline, CDR1 is MNHEY, CDR2 SVGAGI. With V trimmed by 6 bases and J by 2 bases, 7 bases remained unmatched. The CDR3 loop spans 14 amino acids.

In DNA form, the CDR3 reads TGTGCCAGTGCGGGACAGATCCAAGAGACCCAGTACTTC. Its translation: CASAGQIQETQYF. The chain has TRBV19 and TRBJ2-5; D might be TRBD1 (7 bases). Between the trimmed V and J ends, which lost 8 bases and 1 base, there was a span of 11 bases. CDR1 LNHDA and CDR2 SQIVND come from the germline V gene (reference sequence). There are 13 residues in the CDR3.

The chain carries TRBV7-2 and TRBJ1-6; D not resolved. The germline V gene has CDR1 SGHTA and CDR2 FQGNSA. The CDR3 loop spans 14 amino acids. V lost 4 bases to trimming and J lost 6 bases, with 10 bases between them. CDR3 protein: CASSWSGSNSPLHF. The CDR3 bases are TGTGCCAGCAGCTGGTCAGGTTCTAATTCACCCCTCCACTTT. Supplemented by reference TRBV7-2 and TRBJ1-6, the full variable domain reads GAGVSQSPSNKVTEKGKDVELRCDPISGHTALYWYRQSLGQGLEFLIYFQGNSAPDKSGLPSDRFSAERTGGSVSTLTIQRTQQEDSAVYLCASSWSGSNSPLHFGNGTRLTVT.

This clone has just one count. The rearrangement links TRBV19 to TRBJ2-3, with 12 bases aligning to TRBD2. Looked up from germline, CDR1 is LNHDA and CDR2 is SQIVND (reference sequence). This CDR3 is 16 amino acids long. J lost 4 bases, V lost 3 bases, and 5 bases had no gene match. CDR3 coding DNA: TGTGCCAGTAGTATTCCCTCTAGCGGGAGGGCAGATACGCAGTATTTT. Residues: CASSIPSSGRADTQYF.

This sequence joins TRBV7-2 and TRBJ1-2, with 7 bases that match TRBD1. V trimming: 6 bases; J trimming: 7 bases; junction bases outside the gene matches: 11. Germline values: CDR1 SGHTA, CDR2 FQGNSA. The CDR3 has 14 amino acids. For the CDR3, the DNA is TGTGCCAGCAGTCCTCGACAGGGTCTAGGTGGCTACACCTTC. It specifies CASSPRQGLGGYTF.

This clone has a handful of counts. The rearrangement uses TRBV10-3 and TRBJ2-7; D call uncertain. Germline CDR1 is ENHRY and CDR2 is SYGVKD. The CDR3 has 14 residues. V was shortened by 5 bases and J by 6 bases, with 17 bases between the two germline ends. CDR3 DNA: TGTGCCATCAGTCGCGGAACTGAACCGAGCGAGCAGTACTTC. Translated: CAISRGTEPSEQYF.

The V call is TRBV10-3, the J call TRBJ1-1, with D perhaps matching TRBD1 (6 bases). Germline loops: CDR1 ENHRY, CDR2 SYGVKD. V lost 3 bases to trimming and J lost 1 base, with 9 bases between them. The length of the CDR3 is 14 residues. DNA of the CDR3: TGTGCCATCAGTGAAACAGGGCCGAACACTGAAGCTTTCTTT. Its protein product is CAISETGPNTEAFF.

V is TRBV7-9 and J is TRBJ2-7; D may be TRBD2 (6 bases). The germline V and J ends were trimmed by 1 base and 5 bases, with 15 bases remaining between them. This CDR3 spans 15 amino acids. The germline V gene has CDR1 SEHNR and CDR2 FQNEAQ (reference sequence). The CDR3 DNA is TGTGCCAGCAGCTTAGATGAGGAGGGGATGCACGAGCAGTACTTC. Amino acid sequence: CASSLDEEGMHEQYF.

The V and J genes are TRBV7-9 and TRBJ2-1; a possible D gene is TRBD2 (6 bases). Trimming removed 5 bases at V and 4 bases at J, with 15 bases between. The CDR3 is 15 amino acids. Germline V gene data show CDR1 as SEHNR and CDR2 as FQNEAQ (reference sequence). As DNA, the CDR3 is TGTGCCAGCAGCCCCAGGGTAGCGGAGTACAATGAGCAGTTCTTC. This codes for CASSPRVAEYNEQFF.

This clone was seen a single time. The chain has TRBV7-8 and TRBJ2-7, with 7 nucleotides matching TRBD2. The CDR3 runs to 15 residues. Trimming removed 5 bases from V and 2 bases from J; junction bases left unmatched: 9. In germline, CDR1 is SGHVS, CDR2 FQNEAQ. CDR3: CASSSLGRGAYEQYF. The CDR3 nucleotides are TGTGCCAGCAGCAGCCTTGGACGGGGGGCCTACGAGCAGTACTTC. Complete variable domain (other parts from reference TRBV7-8 and TRBJ2-7): GAGVSQSPRYKVAKRGQDVALRCDPISGHVSLFWYQQALGQGPEFLTYFQNEAQLDKSGLPSDRFFAERPEGSVSTLKIQRTQQEDSAVYLCASSSLGRGAYEQYFGPGTRLTVT.

The chain is built from TRBV7-9 and TRBJ2-3; 9 bases fit TRBD2. Losses at the gene ends were 1 base for V and 2 bases for J; bases not matched to a gene: 4. The CDR3 covers 16 residues. CDR1 is SEHNR, CDR2 FQNEAQ, per germline (reference sequence). CDR3 in amino acids: CASSLELAGYTDTQYF. CDR3 in DNA: TGTGCCAGCAGCTTAGAGCTAGCGGGGTACACAGATACGCAGTATTTT. Combining the CDR3 with reference TRBV7-9 and TRBJ2-3 gives the whole variable domain DTGVSQNPRHKITKRGQNVTFRCDPISEHNRLYWYRQTLGQGPEFLTYFQNEAQLEKSRLLSDRFSAERPKGSFSTLEIQRTEQGDSAMYLCASSLELAGYTDTQYFGPGTRLTVL.

This clone was recorded a few times. The CDR3, as DNA: TGTGCCAGCAGCCCGACAGAGAGCTCCTACAATGAGCAGTTCTTC. Translating gives CASSPTESSYNEQFF. This chain links TRBV6-2 or TRBV6-3 with TRBJ2-1, with a tentative D call TRBD1 (5 bases). This CDR3 contains 15 residues. Germline assignment: CDR1 MNHEY and CDR2 SVGEGT. V was cut by 6 bases and J by 0 bases, with 12 bases left in between.

This chain joins TRBV19 and TRBJ1-2, with 10 positions matching TRBD1. This CDR3 is 13 amino acids long. V gave up 9 bases and J gave up 4 bases; unmatched junction bases: 5. CDR1 is LNHDA, CDR2 SQIVND, per germline (reference sequence). The CDR3 sequence is CASKTGGSYGYTF. In DNA form, the CDR3 reads TGTGCCAGCAAGACAGGGGGCTCCTATGGCTACACCTTC.

This chain uses TRBV28 with TRBJ2-5; 7 bases map to TRBD1. In germline, CDR1 is MDHEN, CDR2 SYDVKM. The CDR3 contains 14 residues. With 6 bases clipped from V and 5 bases from J, the junction kept 9 bases outside the gene matches. The CDR3 DNA is TGTGCCAGCAGCAAACGAGGGGGCTGGGAGACCCAGTACTTC. The encoded protein is CASSKRGGWETQYF. The full variable domain, in which reference TRBV28 and TRBJ2-5 provide the parts outside the CDR3, is DVKVTQSSRYLVKRTGEKVFLECVQDMDHENMFWYRQDPGLGLRLIYFSYDVKMKEKGDIPEGYSVSREKKERFSLILESASTNQTSMYLCASSKRGGWETQYFGPGTRLLVL.

The chain carries TRBV5-8 and TRBJ2-3, with no clear D. V lost 4 bases to trimming and J lost 4 bases, with 22 bases between them. Germline V gene lookup returns CDR1 SGHTS and CDR2 YDEGEE. The CDR3 runs to 17 residues. The CDR3 sequence is CASSGLKAALFSDTQYF. For the CDR3, the DNA is TGTGCCAGCAGCGGATTAAAGGCGGCCCTATTCTCAGATACGCAGTATTTT. The whole variable domain, filled in from reference TRBV5-8 and TRBJ2-3, reads EAGVTQSPTHLIKTRGQQATLRCSPISGHTSVYWYQQALGLGLQFLLWYDEGEERNRGNFPPRFSGRQFPNYSSELNVNALELEDSALYLCASSGLKAALFSDTQYFGPGTRLTVL.

The chain is built from TRBV5-1 and TRBJ2-5; 8 bases fit TRBD2. This CDR3 is built from 16 residues. Germline V gives CDR1 SGHRS, CDR2 YFSETQ. The junction had 11 bases not matched to a gene; V was cut back by 4 bases and J by 3 bases. CDR3 loop: CASSPSGREVEETQYF. Here the CDR3 DNA reads TGCGCCAGCAGCCCCTCGGGGCGGGAGGTGGAAGAGACCCAGTACTTC. Looking up the rest from reference TRBV5-1 and TRBJ2-5 gives the full variable domain: KAGVTQTPRYLIKTRGQQVTLSCSPISGHRSVSWYQQTPGQGLQFLFEYFSETQRNKGNFPGRFSGRQFSNSRSEMNVSTLELGDSALYLCASSPSGREVEETQYFGPGTRLLVL.

For this clone: An end of the junction differs from the germline gene, which may be a read error. V and J are TRBV15 and TRBJ1-4; D is perhaps TRBD1 (5 bases). The CDR3 contains 16 residues. CDR1 and CDR2 (germline): LNHNV, YYDKDF (reference sequence). The DNA for the CDR3 is TGTGCCACCAGCAGAGATAAGAGGAAGCAGGGTGAAAAGCTGTTTTTT. This gives the protein CATSRDKRKQGEKLFF.

The rearrangement joins TRBV7-3 to TRBJ2-1; no clear D gene. This CDR3 has 13 amino acids. Germline lookup yields CDR1 SGHTA and CDR2 FQGTGA. The V and J ends lost 3 bases and 3 bases respectively, with 6 bases between them. The CDR3 region is CASSFQRYNEQFF. DNA of the CDR3: TGTGCCAGCAGCTTCCAGCGCTACAATGAGCAGTTCTTC.